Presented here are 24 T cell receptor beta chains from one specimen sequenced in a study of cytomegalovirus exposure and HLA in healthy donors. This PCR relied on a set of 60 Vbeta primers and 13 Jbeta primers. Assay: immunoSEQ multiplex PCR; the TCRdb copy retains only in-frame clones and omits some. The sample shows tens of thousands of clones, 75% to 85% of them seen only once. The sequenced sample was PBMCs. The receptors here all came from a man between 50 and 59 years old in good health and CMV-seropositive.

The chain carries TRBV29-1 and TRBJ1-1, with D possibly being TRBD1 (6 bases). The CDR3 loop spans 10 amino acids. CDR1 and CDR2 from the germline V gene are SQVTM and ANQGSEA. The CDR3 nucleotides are TGCAGGGGACAATCCGGTGGAGCTTTCTTT. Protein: CRGQSGGAFF.

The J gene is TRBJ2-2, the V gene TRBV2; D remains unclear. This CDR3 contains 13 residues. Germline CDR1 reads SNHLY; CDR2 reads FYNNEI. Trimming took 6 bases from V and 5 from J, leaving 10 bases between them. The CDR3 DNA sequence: TGTGCCAGCAGGTATTTGGCTACCGGGGAGCTGTTTTTT. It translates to CASRYLATGELFF.

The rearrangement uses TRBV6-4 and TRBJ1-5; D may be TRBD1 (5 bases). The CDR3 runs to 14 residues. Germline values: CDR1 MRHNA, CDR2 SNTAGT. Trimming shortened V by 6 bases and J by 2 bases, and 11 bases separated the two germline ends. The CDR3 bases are TGTGCCAGCAGCCCGGGACTCGGCAATCAGCCCCAGCATTTT. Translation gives CASSPGLGNQPQHF.

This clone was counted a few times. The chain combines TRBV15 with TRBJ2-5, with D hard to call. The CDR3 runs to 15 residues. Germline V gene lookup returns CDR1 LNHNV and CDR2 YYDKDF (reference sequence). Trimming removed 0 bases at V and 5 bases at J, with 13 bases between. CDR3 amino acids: CATSRDRPQRETQYF. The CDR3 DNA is TGTGCCACCAGCAGAGATCGACCCCAGAGGGAGACCCAGTACTTC.

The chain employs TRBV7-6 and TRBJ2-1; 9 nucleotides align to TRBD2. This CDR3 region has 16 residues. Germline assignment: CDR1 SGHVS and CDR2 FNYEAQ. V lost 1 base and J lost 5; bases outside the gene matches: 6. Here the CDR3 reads CASSLVRGRAHNEQFF. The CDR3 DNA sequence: TGTGCCAGCAGCTTAGTCCGCGGGAGGGCCCACAATGAGCAGTTCTTC. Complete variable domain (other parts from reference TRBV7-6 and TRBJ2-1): GAGVSQSPRYKVTKRGQDVALRCDPISGHVSLYWYRQALGQGPEFLTYFNYEAQQDKSGLPNDRFSAERPEGSISTLTIQRTEQRDSAMYRCASSLVRGRAHNEQFFGPGTRLTVL.

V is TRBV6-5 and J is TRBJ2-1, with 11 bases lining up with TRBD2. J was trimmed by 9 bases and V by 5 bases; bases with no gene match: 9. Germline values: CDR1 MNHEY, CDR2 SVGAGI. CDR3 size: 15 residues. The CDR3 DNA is TGTGCCAGCAGTGTTAGCGGGAGGGCCTTTATTGAGCAGTTCTTC. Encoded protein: CASSVSGRAFIEQFF.

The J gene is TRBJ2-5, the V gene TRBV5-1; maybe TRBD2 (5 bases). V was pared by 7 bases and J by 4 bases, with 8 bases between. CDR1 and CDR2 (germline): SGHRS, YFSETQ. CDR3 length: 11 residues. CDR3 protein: CASGSGETQYF. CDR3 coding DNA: TGCGCCAGCGGGAGTGGAGAGACCCAGTACTTC.

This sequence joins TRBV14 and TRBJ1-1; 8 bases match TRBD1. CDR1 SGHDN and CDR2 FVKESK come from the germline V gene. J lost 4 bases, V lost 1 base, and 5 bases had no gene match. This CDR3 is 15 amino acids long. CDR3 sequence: CASSQGQGRGTEAFF. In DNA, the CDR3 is TGTGCCAGCAGCCAAGGACAGGGGCGGGGCACTGAAGCTTTCTTT.

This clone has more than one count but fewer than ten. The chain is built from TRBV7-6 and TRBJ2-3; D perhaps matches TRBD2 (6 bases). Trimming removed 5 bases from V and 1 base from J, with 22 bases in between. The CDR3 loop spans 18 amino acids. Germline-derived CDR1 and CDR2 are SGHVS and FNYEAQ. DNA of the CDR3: TGTGCCAGCAGCCCCGGGGGTCTCGGCCCAACTCGCACAGATACGCAGTATTTT. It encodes CASSPGGLGPTRTDTQYF.

In DNA form, the CDR3 reads TGTGCCAGCTCACCACGACAGGGGGGCTCCTACGAGCAGTACTTC. Amino acids: CASSPRQGGSYEQYF. V usage is TRBV18 and J usage is TRBJ2-7; TRBD1 aligns across 9 bases. The junction had 1 base not matched to a gene; V was cut back by 1 base and J by 0 bases. Germline V lookup: CDR1 KGHSH, CDR2 LQKENI. The CDR3 consists of 15 residues.

The CDR3 sequence: CASSRPGDGELFF. Written as DNA, the CDR3 is TGTGCCAGCAGCCGACCTGGAGACGGGGAGCTGTTTTTT. The chain couples TRBV7-3 to TRBJ2-2; D call uncertain. Germline CDR1 and CDR2: SGHTA and FQGTGA. V shed 5 bases and J shed 7 bases, with 11 bases lying between them. The CDR3 consists of 13 residues.

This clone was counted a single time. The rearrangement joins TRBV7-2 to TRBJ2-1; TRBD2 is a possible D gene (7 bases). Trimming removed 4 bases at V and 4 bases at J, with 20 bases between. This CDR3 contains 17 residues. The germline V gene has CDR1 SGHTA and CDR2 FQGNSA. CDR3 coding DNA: TGTGCCAGCAGCTCGCAGTTAGGGGGAGGGCGATACAATGAGCAGTTCTTC. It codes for CASSSQLGGGRYNEQFF.

As DNA, the CDR3 is TGTGCCAGCAGACAAGGAGGACCGAACACCGGGGAGCTGTTTTTT. Its translation is CASRQGGPNTGELFF. This chain uses TRBV5-4 with TRBJ2-2; D is perhaps TRBD2 (5 bases). Between the trimmed V and J ends, which lost 5 bases and 0 bases, there was a span of 11 bases. The CDR3 spans 15 residues. The germline gives CDR1 SGHNT, CDR2 YYREEE (reference sequence). Drawing the rest from reference TRBV5-4 and TRBJ2-2, the complete variable domain is ETGVTQSPTHLIKTRGQQVTLRCSSQSGHNTVSWYQQALGQGPQFIFQYYREEENGRGNFPPRFSGLQFPNYSSELNVNALELDDSALYLCASRQGGPNTGELFFGEGSRLTVL.

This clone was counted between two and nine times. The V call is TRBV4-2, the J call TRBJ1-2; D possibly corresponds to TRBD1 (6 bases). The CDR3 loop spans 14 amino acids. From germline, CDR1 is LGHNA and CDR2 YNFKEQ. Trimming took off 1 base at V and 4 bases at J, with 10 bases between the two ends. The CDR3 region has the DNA TGTGCCAGCAGCCAAGGGCAGGGGAGCTATGGCTACACCTTC. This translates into CASSQGQGSYGYTF.

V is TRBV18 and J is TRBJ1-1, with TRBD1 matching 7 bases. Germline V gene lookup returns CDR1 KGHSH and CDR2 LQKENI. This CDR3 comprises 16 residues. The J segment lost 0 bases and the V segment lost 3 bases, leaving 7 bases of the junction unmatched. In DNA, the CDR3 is TGTGCCAGCTCACCCCGACAGGGCGGGATGAACACTGAAGCTTTCTTT. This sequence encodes CASSPRQGGMNTEAFF.

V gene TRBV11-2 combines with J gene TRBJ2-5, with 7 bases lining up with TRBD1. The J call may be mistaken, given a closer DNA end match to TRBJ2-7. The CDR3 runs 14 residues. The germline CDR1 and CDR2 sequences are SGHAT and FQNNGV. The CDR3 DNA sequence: TGTGCCAGCAGCTTAGCAGGGGACAGTTACGAGCAGTACTTC. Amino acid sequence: CASSLAGDSYEQYF.

The CDR3 reads CASSLRTGTDTQYF. DNA of the CDR3: TGTGCCAGTAGTCTGAGGACAGGCACAGATACGCAGTATTTT. V usage is TRBV19 and J usage is TRBJ2-3; weak D call: TRBD1 (6 bases). Trimming cost V 5 bases and J 1 base, with 10 bases left between them. The CDR3 has 14 residues. In germline, CDR1 is LNHDA, CDR2 SQIVND (reference sequence).

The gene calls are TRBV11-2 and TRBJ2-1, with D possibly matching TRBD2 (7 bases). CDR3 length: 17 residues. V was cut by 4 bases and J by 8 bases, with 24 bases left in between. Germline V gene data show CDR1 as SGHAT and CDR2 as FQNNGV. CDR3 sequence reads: CASSSLLGGRERYEQFF. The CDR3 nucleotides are TGTGCCAGCAGCTCGCTCCTCGGGGGGCGGGAGAGGTATGAGCAGTTCTTC. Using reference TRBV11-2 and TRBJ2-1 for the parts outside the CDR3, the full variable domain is EAGVAQSPRYKIIEKRQSVAFWCNPISGHATLYWYQQILGQGPKLLIQFQNNGVVDDSQLPKDRFSAERLKGVDSTLKIQPAKLEDSAVYLCASSSLLGGRERYEQFFGPGTRLTVL.

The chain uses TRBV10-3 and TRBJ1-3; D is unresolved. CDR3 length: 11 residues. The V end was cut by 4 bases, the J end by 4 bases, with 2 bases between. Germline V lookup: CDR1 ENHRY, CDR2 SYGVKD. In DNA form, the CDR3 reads TGTGCCATCAGTGCGGGAAACACCATATATTTT. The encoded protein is CAISAGNTIYF.

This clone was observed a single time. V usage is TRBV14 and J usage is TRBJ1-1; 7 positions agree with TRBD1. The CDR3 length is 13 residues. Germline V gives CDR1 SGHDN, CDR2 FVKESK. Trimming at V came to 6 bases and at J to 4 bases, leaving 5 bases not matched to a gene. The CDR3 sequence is CASRQGGRTEAFF. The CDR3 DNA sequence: TGTGCCAGCAGGCAGGGGGGCCGCACTGAAGCTTTCTTT.

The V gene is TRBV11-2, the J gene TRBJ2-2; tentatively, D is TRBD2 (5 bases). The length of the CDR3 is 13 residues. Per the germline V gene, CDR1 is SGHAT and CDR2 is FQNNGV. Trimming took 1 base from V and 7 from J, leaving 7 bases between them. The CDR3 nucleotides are TGTGCCAGCAGCTTAGGGGAGAACGGGGAGCTGTTTTTT. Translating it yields CASSLGENGELFF.

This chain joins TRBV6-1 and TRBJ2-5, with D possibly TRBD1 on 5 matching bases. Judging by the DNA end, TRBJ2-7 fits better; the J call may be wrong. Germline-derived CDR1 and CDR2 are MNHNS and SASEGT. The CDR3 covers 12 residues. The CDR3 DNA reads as TGTGCCAGCGGTGGCAGGGACTACGAGCAGTACTTC. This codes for CASGGRDYEQYF.

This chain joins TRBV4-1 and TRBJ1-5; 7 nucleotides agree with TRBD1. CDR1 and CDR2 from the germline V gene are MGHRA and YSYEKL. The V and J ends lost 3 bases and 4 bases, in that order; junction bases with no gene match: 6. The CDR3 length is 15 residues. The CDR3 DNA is TGCGCCAGCAGCCAGACCGGGACAGCAAATCAGCCCCAGCATTTT. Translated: CASSQTGTANQPQHF.

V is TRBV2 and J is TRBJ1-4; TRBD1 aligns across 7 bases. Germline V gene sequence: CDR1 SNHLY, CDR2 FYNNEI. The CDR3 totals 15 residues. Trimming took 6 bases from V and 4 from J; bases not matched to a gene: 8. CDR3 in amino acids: CASRAPGQYNEKLFF. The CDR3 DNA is TGTGCCAGCAGAGCACCGGGACAGTATAATGAAAAACTGTTTTTT.